The subject of this entry is one T cell receptor (beta chain). The source of the sample is a study of lymphopenia after photon versus proton radiotherapy. The repertoire was sequenced with immunoSEQ multiplex PCR; TCRdb's copy has only in-frame clones and lacks some. The table shows more than 50,000 clones, with about 86% occurring only once. The V gene's germline CDR1 is MDHEN and CDR2 SYDVKM. The V end was cut by 6 bases, the J end by 12 bases, with 20 bases between. This CDR3 contains 13 residues. Sequenced material: peripheral blood, taken from a patient treated with photon-based radiotherapy. V is TRBV28 and J is TRBJ1-2, with D maybe TRBD1 (6 bases). This receptor was identified in a man aged 45-65 years with gastric cancer. As DNA, the CDR3 is TGTGCCAGCAGCTACCGGGACGCATCAGGGGACACCTTC. Amino acid sequence: CASSYRDASGDTF.